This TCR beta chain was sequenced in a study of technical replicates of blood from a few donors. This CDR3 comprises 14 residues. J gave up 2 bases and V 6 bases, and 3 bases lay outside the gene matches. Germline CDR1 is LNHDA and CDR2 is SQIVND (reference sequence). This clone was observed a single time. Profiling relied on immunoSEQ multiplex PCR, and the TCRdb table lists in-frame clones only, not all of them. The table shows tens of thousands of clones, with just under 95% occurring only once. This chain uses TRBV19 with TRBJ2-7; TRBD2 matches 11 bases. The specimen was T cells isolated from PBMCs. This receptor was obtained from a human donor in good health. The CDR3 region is CASSGLAGTYEQYF. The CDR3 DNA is TGTGCCAGTAGCGGACTAGCGGGTACCTACGAGCAGTACTTC.